The entry below describes one T cell receptor beta chain. Its antigen remains undetermined. Compared with germline, one end of the junction differs, possibly owing to a read error. The method behind the library was the immunoSEQ multiplex PCR assay. The table was pulled from immuneACCESS by TCRdb, which kept in-frame rearrangements only. Such tables lose some clones; where checked, under half of the loss comes from unresolved V genes, and the rest has no known cause. The sample has more than 1,000 clones on record, 80% of them singletons. The ten largest clones take up 40% to 50% of the sample. These data originate in a study of T cell changes during pregnancy in multiple sclerosis (dated by TCRdb to the late 2010s). Regarding the complete study: In women with multiple sclerosis, the researchers looked at how the T cell repertoire shifted as pregnancy progressed.

For CDR1 and CDR2, the germline V gene lists MGHRA and YSYEKL. From its cysteine to its phenylalanine, the CDR3 spans 14 amino acids. Kept here is only the CDR3 DNA, which spans 42 bases and is read in frame from base 1. This clonotype was sampled from a female patient with multiple sclerosis, enrolled in a pregnancy study. Some clones in this sample may be carry-over from other donors' samples. The sequenced sample consisted of CD4+ T cells from PBMCs (not recorded whether the cells were cultured). Recombination connected TRBV4-1 to TRBJ2-7, and TRBD1 matches 8 of the central bases. The CDR3 region: CASSPVGQGYEQYF. The DNA sequence is given as TGTGCCAGCAGCCCGGTAGGACAGGGCTACGAGCAGTACTTC.